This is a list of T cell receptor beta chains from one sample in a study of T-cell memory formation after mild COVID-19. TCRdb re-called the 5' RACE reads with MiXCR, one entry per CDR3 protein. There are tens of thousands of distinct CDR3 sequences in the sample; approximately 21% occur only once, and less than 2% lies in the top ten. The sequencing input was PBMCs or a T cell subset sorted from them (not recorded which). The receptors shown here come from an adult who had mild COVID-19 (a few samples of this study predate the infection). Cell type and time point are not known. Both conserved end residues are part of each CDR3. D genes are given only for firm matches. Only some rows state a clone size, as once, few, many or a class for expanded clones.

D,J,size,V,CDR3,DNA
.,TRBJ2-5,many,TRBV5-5,CASSSRRSMGETQYF,TGTGCCAGCAGCTCCCGCCGGAGTATGGGGGAGACCCAGTACTTC
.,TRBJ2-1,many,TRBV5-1,CASSSPPGTDASNEQFF,TGCGCCAGCAGCTCACCGCCCGGGACCGACGCCTCTAATGAGCAGTTCTTC
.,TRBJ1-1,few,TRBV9,CASSARQDTEAFF,TGTGCCAGCAGCGCTAGACAGGACACTGAAGCTTTCTTT
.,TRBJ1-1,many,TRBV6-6,CASSSSGTENTEAFF,TGTGCCAGCAGTTCTTCCGGGACTGAGAACACTGAAGCTTTCTTT
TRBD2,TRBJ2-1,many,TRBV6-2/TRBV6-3,CASSSGTSGRANEQFF,TGTGCCAGCAGTTCAGGGACTAGCGGGAGGGCCAATGAGCAGTTCTTC
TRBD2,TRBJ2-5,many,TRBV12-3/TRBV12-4,CASSGLAATQYF,TGTGCCAGCAGCGGACTAGCTGCGACCCAGTACTTC
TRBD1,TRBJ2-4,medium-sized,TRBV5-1,CASSHTGDAKNIQYF,TGCGCCAGCAGCCACACAGGGGACGCCAAAAACATTCAGTACTTC
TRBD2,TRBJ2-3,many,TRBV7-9,CASSFRGRGTDTQYF,TGTGCCAGCAGCTTCAGAGGGAGGGGCACAGATACGCAGTATTTT
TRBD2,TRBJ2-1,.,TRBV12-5,CATRWAGGPRSYNEQFF,TGTGCTACACGATGGGCGGGAGGGCCTAGATCCTACAATGAGCAGTTCTTC
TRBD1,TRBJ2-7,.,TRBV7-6,CASSLVSRGSSYEQYF,TGTGCCAGCAGCTTAGTCAGCAGGGGGAGCTCCTACGAGCAGTACTTC
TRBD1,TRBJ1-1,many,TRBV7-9,CASSRDRSVRNTEAFF,TGTGCCAGCAGCCGGGACAGAAGTGTTAGGAACACTGAAGCTTTCTTT
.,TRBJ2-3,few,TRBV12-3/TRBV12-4,CASRALAYDTDTQYF,TGTGCCAGCAGGGCTCTGGCGTACGACACAGATACGCAGTATTTT
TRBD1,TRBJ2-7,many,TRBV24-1,CATSETGTYEQYF,TGTGCCACCAGTGAGACAGGGACCTACGAGCAGTACTTC
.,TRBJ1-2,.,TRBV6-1,CASSVSRVGGYTF,TGTGCCAGCAGTGTGAGCAGGGTAGGAGGCTACACCTTC
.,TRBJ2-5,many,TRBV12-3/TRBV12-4,CASSDLQAGYGQETQYF,TGTGCCAGCAGTGATCTCCAGGCAGGTTACGGGCAAGAGACCCAGTACTTC